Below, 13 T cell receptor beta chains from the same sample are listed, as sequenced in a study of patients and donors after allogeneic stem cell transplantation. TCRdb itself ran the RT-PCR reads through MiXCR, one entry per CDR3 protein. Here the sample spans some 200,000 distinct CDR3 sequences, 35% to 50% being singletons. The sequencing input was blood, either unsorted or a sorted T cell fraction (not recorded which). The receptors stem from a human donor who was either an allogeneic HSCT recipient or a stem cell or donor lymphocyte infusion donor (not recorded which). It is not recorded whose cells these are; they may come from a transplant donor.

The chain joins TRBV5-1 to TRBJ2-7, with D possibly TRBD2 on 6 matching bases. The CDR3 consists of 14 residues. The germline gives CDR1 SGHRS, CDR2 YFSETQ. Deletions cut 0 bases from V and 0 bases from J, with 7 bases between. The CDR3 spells CASSLDGSSYEQYF. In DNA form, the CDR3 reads TGCGCCAGCAGCTTGGACGGGAGCTCCTACGAGCAGTACTTC. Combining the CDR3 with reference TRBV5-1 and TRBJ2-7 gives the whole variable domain KAGVTQTPRYLIKTRGQQVTLSCSPISGHRSVSWYQQTPGQGLQFLFEYFSETQRNKGNFPGRFSGRQFSNSRSEMNVSTLELGDSALYLCASSLDGSSYEQYFGPGTRLTVT.

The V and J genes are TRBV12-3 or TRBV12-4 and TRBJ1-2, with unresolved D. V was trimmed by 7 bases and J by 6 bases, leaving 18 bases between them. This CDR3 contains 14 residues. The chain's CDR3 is CASTSVRNGDGYTF. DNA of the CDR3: TGTGCCAGCACCTCCGTGAGGAATGGGGATGGCTACACCTTC.

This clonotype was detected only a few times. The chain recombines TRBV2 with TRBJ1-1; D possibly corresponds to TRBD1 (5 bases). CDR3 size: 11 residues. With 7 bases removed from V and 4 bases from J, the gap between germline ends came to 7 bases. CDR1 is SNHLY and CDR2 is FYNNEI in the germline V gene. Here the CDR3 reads CASKGVTEAFF. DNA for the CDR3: TGTGCCAGCAAAGGGGTCACTGAAGCTTTCTTT.

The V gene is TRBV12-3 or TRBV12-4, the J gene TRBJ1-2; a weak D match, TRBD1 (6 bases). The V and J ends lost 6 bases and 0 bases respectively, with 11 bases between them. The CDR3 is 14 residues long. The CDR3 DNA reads TGTGCCAGCAGCTACGGGACATCTAACTATGGCTACACCTTC. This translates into CASSYGTSNYGYTF.

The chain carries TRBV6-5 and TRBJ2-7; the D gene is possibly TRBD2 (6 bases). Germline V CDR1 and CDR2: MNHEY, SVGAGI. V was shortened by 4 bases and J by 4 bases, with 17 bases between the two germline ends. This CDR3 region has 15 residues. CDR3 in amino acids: CASSSGAGYYYEQYF. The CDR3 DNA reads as TGTGCCAGCAGTTCCGGGGCGGGATATTATTACGAGCAGTACTTC.

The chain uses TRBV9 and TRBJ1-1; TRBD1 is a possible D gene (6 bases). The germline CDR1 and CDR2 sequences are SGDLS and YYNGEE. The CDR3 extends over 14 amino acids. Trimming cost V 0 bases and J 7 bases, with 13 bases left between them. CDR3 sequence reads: CASSVDPGAREAFF. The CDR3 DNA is TGTGCCAGCAGCGTAGATCCAGGGGCGCGTGAAGCTTTCTTT. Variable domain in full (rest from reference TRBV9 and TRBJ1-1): DSGVTQTPKHLITATGQRVTLRCSPRSGDLSVYWYQQSLDQGLQFLIQYYNGEERAKGNILERFSAQQFPDLHSELNLSSLELGDSALYFCASSVDPGAREAFFGQGTRLTVV.

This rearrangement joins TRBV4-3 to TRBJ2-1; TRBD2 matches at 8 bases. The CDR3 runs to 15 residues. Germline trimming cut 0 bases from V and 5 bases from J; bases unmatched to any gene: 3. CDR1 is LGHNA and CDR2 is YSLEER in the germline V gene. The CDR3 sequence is CASSQDGLADNEQFF. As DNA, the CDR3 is TGCGCCAGCAGCCAAGATGGACTAGCAGACAATGAGCAGTTCTTC.

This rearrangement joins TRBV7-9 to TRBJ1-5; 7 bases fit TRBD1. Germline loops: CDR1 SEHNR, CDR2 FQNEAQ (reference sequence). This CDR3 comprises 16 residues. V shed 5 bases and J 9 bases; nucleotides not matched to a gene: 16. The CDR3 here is CASSLEGAGTDRPQHF. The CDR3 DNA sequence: TGTGCCAGCAGCCTAGAGGGGGCGGGAACCGATCGGCCCCAGCATTTT.

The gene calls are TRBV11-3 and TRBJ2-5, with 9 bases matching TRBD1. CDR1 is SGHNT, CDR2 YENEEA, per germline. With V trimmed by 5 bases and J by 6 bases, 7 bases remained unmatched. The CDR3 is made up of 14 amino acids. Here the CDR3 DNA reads TGTGCCAGCAGCGTCACAGGGGGCTCAAAGACCCAGTACTTC. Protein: CASSVTGGSKTQYF.

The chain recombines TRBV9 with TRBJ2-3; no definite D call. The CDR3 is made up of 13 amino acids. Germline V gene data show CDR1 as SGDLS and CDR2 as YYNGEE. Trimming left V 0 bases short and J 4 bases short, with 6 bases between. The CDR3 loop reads CASSVEYADTQYF. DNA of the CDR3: TGTGCCAGCAGCGTAGAATATGCAGATACGCAGTATTTT.

The DNA of the CDR3 is TGTGCCAGCAGCGTAGATCCCAATTCACCCCTCCACTTT. Protein product: CASSVDPNSPLHF. The genes are TRBV9 and TRBJ1-6; D not resolved. Trimming stripped 0 bases from V and 7 bases from J, with 5 bases between. Germline CDR1 is SGDLS and CDR2 is YYNGEE. The CDR3 has 13 residues.

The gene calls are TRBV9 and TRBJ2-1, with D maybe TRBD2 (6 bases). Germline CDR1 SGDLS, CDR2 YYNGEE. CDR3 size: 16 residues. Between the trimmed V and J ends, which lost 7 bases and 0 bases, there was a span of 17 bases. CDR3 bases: TGTGCCAGCGGGTATAGCGGAGGTAGCTCCTACAATGAGCAGTTCTTC. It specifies CASGYSGGSSYNEQFF.

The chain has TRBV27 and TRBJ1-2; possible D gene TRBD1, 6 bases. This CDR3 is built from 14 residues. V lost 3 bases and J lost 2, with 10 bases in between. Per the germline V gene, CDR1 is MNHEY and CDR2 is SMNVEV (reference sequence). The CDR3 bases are TGTGCCAGCAGTTTCGGGGGCATGAACTATGGCTACACCTTC. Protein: CASSFGGMNYGYTF.